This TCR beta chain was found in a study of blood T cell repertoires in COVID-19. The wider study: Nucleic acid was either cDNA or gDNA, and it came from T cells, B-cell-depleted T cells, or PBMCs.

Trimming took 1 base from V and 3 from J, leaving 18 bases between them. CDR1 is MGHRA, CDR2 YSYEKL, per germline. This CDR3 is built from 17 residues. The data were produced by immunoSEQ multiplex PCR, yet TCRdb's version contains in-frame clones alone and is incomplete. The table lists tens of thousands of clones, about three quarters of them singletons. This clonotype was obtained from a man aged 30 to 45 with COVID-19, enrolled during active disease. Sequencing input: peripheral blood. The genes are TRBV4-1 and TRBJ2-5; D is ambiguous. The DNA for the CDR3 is TGCGCCAGCAGCCAAGTGGGCTTCGTCAGAGCCAAAGAGACCCAGTACTTC. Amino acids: CASSQVGFVRAKETQYF.